This T cell receptor beta chain is from a study of blood T cell repertoires in COVID-19. About the research overall: Nucleic acid was either cDNA or gDNA, and it came from T cells, B-cell-depleted T cells, or PBMCs.

Trimming removed 5 bases from V and 2 bases from J; junction bases left unmatched: 6. CDR1 MDHEN and CDR2 SYDVKM come from the germline V gene. CDR3 length: 15 amino acids. The table came from immunoSEQ multiplex PCR; TCRdb's copy has only in-frame clones and leaves some out. Here the sample spans 75,000 or so clones, nearly 90% being singletons. The rearrangement links TRBV28 to TRBJ2-7; TRBD1 matches at 10 bases. This sequence originates from a man aged 50-59 years with acute or convalescent COVID-19. The sequenced sample was peripheral blood. Here the CDR3 reads CASSNGQGVPYEQYF. In DNA form, the CDR3 reads TGTGCCAGCAGTAATGGACAGGGGGTTCCCTACGAGCAGTACTTC. Full variable domain (rest looked up from reference TRBV28 and TRBJ2-7): DVKVTQSSRYLVKRTGEKVFLECVQDMDHENMFWYRQDPGLGLRLIYFSYDVKMKEKGDIPEGYSVSREKKERFSLILESASTNQTSMYLCASSNGQGVPYEQYFGPGTRLTVT.